The clone carrying this T cell receptor (beta chain) appeared a few times. What it binds is unknown. Sorted CD4+ subsets: naive, central memory, regulatory, stem cell-like memory (CD45RO/CCR7/CD25/CD127/CD95/CD27 panel). Germline V lookup: CDR1 SGDLS, CDR2 YYNGEE. CDR3 length: 16 amino acids. Trimming cost V 2 bases and J 9 bases; bases outside gene matches: 10. Sequencing targeted expressed TCRB transcripts, as all isolated RNA had been reverse transcribed. Produced via immunoSEQ multiplex PCR; TCRdb's table is partial and in-frame only. The sample yields roughly 240,000 clones, approximately 14% seen once. These data come from a study of beta chain features in type 1 diabetes. Points from the study as a whole: Patients and controls would be equally affected if PCR favored shorter templates.

The gene calls are TRBV9 and TRBJ2-1, with TRBD2 identical over 11 bases. Sample: naive CD4+ T cells from blood. This receptor was identified in a woman between 35 and 50 years old in good health. The CDR3 reads CASSVGPSGGRSEQFF. CDR3 DNA sequence: TGTGCCAGCAGCGTCGGGCCTAGCGGGGGGCGCTCTGAGCAGTTCTTC.